This TCR beta chain was identified in a study of vaccination and CD4 T cells after COVID-19. About the research overall: There were six male and four female convalescents, and two of them were Hispanic. Overlapping peptides of the spike proteins of SARS-CoV-2, HCoV-NL63, HCoV-OC43 and HCoV-229E were used for cell stimulation.

The Oncomine TCR Beta short-read assay was applied to DNA of cultured CD4+ T cells. One entry per CDR3 protein results from TCRdb running MiXCR on the PCR reads. The table lists about 23,000 distinct CDR3 sequences, roughly 43% of them singletons. Sample time point: late sampling 161 to 241 days after vaccination in three convalescent patients. Treatment reported: roughly 10-day PBMC culture with coronavirus spike peptide pools or control peptides (ViraFEST assay). ViraFEST expanded antigen-specific T cells with peptide pools, then sequenced TCRs. This clonotype was seen a handful of times. Its antigen is undetermined. In germline, CDR1 is DFQATT, CDR2 SNEGSKA (reference sequence). Trimming removed 4 bases at V and 12 bases at J, with 12 bases between. The CDR3 loop spans 11 amino acids.

The sequence was collected from a human donor who had recovered from COVID-19. V usage is TRBV20-1 and J usage is TRBJ1-4, with D unresolved. This specimen consisted of CD4+ T cells from blood, cultured in vitro, obtained about 7 months after SARS-CoV-2 vaccination. CDR3 DNA sequence: TGCAGTGCTAAACCCGGGCTGGAACTGTTTTTT. It translates to CSAKPGLELFF.